The rows below give T cell receptor beta chains drawn from one sample of a study of CD8 T cells in ankylosing spondylitis. TCRdb re-called the 5' RACE reads through MiXCR, storing one row per CDR3 protein. The table shows about 140,000 distinct CDR3 sequences, with under 35% occurring only once. The sequencing sample was made of synovial fluid, either unsorted or a sorted T cell fraction (not recorded which). These receptors came from a male donor with ankylosing spondylitis. Both conserved end residues are part of each CDR3. Size is stated for part of the rows, as once, few or many counts, or as a class when the clone is expanded.

clone size	V gene	J gene	CDR3 protein
NA	TRBV12-3/TRBV12-4	TRBJ1-5	CASSKGGRQPQHF
NA	TRBV20-1	TRBJ1-5	CSATLPGRSLNQPQHF
NA	TRBV18	TRBJ2-7	CASSYEGGRQYF
once	TRBV29-1	TRBJ2-2	CSVEASNTGELFF
many	TRBV10-3	TRBJ2-7	CAISRLAGSTYEQYF
few	TRBV6-5	TRBJ1-5	CASSYGQDQPQHF
few	TRBV20-1	TRBJ2-7	CSASLKGRVTYEQYF
few	TRBV28	TRBJ1-4	CASSLMEKLFF
few	TRBV7-9	TRBJ1-1	CASSIGGQAGTEAFF
many	TRBV6-1	TRBJ2-6	CASSEFDRAFAGANVLTF
few	TRBV20-1	TRBJ1-6	CSAREGVIAPLHF
NA	TRBV10-3	TRBJ1-6	CAISDETISPLHF
NA	TRBV20-1	TRBJ2-2	CSAIRTARTGELFF
few	TRBV24-1	TRBJ2-1	CATSDRTGIGYNEQFF
few	TRBV7-8	TRBJ1-2	CASSQRSQVGGYTF
NA	TRBV6-5	TRBJ1-2	CASSYSKGGSYGYTF
NA	TRBV20-1	TRBJ2-7	CSAGGGTYEQYF
NA	TRBV2	TRBJ2-2	CASSVGHNPNTGELFF
few	TRBV7-9	TRBJ2-5	CASSLAKTSGREETQYF
many	TRBV7-8	TRBJ1-5	CASSSRGDSNQPQHF
few	TRBV27	TRBJ2-5	CASGAGRGETQYF
NA	TRBV28	TRBJ1-1	CASSLPPRGGTEAFF
few	TRBV7-9	TRBJ2-3	CASSLAFRTASTDTQYF
NA	TRBV11-2	TRBJ2-1	CASSSLAGGDNEQFF
NA	TRBV5-1	TRBJ2-3	CASSLGHQGTDTQYF
NA	TRBV7-9	TRBJ2-1	CASSPWPLGSNEQFF
NA	TRBV7-2	TRBJ2-5	CASSPHVGVRGQETQYF
NA	TRBV19	TRBJ1-1	CASKTGMNTEAFF
NA	TRBV7-2	TRBJ1-2	CASNFGAGRYGYTF
NA	TRBV20-1	TRBJ1-1	CSASRYQHTEAFF
NA	TRBV7-9	TRBJ2-2	CASSLKMRTGDTGELFF
many	TRBV10-3	TRBJ2-2	CAISESWAATGELFF
few	TRBV12-3/TRBV12-4	TRBJ1-5	CASSSGQVPHQPQHF
NA	TRBV29-1	TRBJ1-2	CSVGTTGNYGYTF
many	TRBV5-1	TRBJ2-6	CASSLGSETGANVLTF
NA	TRBV11-2	TRBJ2-1	CASSASSPLKGVYNEQFF
many	TRBV20-1	TRBJ1-4	CSASGGNEKLFF
NA	TRBV7-9	TRBJ2-7	CASSSRGFGPSYEQYF